Sequencing of this TCR beta chain was carried out in a study of human T cells and chemical hapten exposure. TCRdb itself ran the RACE reads through MiXCR, one entry per CDR3 protein. The table records 300,000 to 450,000 distinct CDR3 sequences, 5% to 6.5% of them present only once. Time point described: pre-sensitization, week 0. Treatment defined: therapeutic diphenylcyclopropenone sensitization with weekly scalp DPC. This clonotype was detected many times. The CDR3 runs to 16 residues. V lost 1 base, J lost 7 bases, and 10 bases stayed unmatched. Germline loops: CDR1 SGHVS, CDR2 FQNEAQ. This receptor was taken from a woman aged 45-65 years with alopecia areata. Some clones in this sample may be carry-over from other donors' samples. This specimen consisted of whole blood, obtained in connection with sensitization to the hapten diphenylcyclopropenone (DPC). The rearrangement links TRBV7-8 to TRBJ2-1; TRBD1 agrees at 7 bases. CDR3 sequence (DNA): TGTGCCAGCAGCTTAGGTCCGACAGGGACCTCGAATGAGCAGTTCTTC. It encodes CASSLGPTGTSNEQFF.